These T cell receptor beta chains were read from a single sample in a study of blood T cell repertoires in COVID-19. Method: immunoSEQ multiplex PCR; TCRdb's copy keeps in-frame clones and lacks some. The profile shows 90,000 to 150,000 clones, about three quarters of them singletons. The sample comprised peripheral blood. These receptors were collected from an older man with acute or convalescent COVID-19. Each CDR3 is given with its conserved first and last residue. Each record gives: J gene, V gene, clone size, D gene, CDR3 DNA, CDR3 protein. A D gene is named only where the DNA matches it firmly. Rows give clone size only sometimes, using once, few, many, or a class for an expanded clone.

>TRBJ2-1|TRBV29-1|-|TRBD1
TGCAGCGTTGGGATCTTTGAGGGGGCTGATGAGCAGTTCTTC
CSVGIFEGADEQFF
>TRBJ2-7|TRBV28|-|-
TGTGCCAGCAGTTCCTTAGGGGGTAGGAGTAACTACGAGCAGTACTTC
CASSSLGGRSNYEQYF
>TRBJ2-7|TRBV29-1|-|-
TGCAGCGTTGCGACTACCCCCTACGAGCAGTACTTC
CSVATTPYEQYF
>TRBJ1-2|TRBV2|-|TRBD1
TGTGCCAGCAGTGCCGGACAGGGGTCTTTCGGCTACACCTTC
CASSAGQGSFGYTF
>TRBJ1-1|TRBV7-8|-|TRBD1
TGTGCCAGCAGCAATCGACAGGGTTGGACTGAAGCTTTCTTT
CASSNRQGWTEAFF
>TRBJ2-5|TRBV6-6|-|-
TGTGCCAGCAGTAAGGGAGTCACGGAGACCCAGTACTTC
CASSKGVTETQYF
>TRBJ1-4|TRBV7-9|-|-
TGTGCCAGCAGCTTTGGATCCGCAGGGAGGGTTTTT
CASSFGSAGRVF
>TRBJ2-1|TRBV11-3|few|TRBD1
TGTGCCAGCAGCCTGTCGGACAGGGAGCAGTTCTTC
CASSLSDREQFF
>TRBJ2-1|TRBV5-4|-|-
TGTGCCAGCAGCAAGGACTACCGCCTGGGTAACCAGGAGCAGTTCTTC
CASSKDYRLGNQEQFF
>TRBJ1-2|TRBV29-1|-|TRBD1
TGCAGCGTGCCGGGACAGGGGGCACAGGCTAACTATGGCTACACCTTC
CSVPGQGAQANYGYTF
>TRBJ2-7|TRBV7-8|-|TRBD1
TGTGCCAGCAGCTTAATGTCCGGGACAGGGTCCTACGAGCAGTACTTC
CASSLMSGTGSYEQYF
>TRBJ1-6|TRBV19|-|TRBD1
TGTGCCAGTGGGGACAGATTTGCCTATAATTCACCCCTCCACTTT
CASGDRFAYNSPLHF
>TRBJ2-3|TRBV9|once|-
TGTGCCAGCAGCGACAGGGAACGCACAGATACGCAGTATTTT
CASSDRERTDTQYF
>TRBJ2-3|TRBV24-1|-|-
TGTGCCACCAGTACTGCGGGGGCAGATACAGATACGCAGTATTTT
CATSTAGADTDTQYF
>TRBJ2-7|TRBV5-6|-|TRBD2
TGTGCCAGCAGCTTCACGACTAGCGGGAGTCACGAGCAGTACTTC
CASSFTTSGSHEQYF
>TRBJ2-7|TRBV7-8|few|-
TGTGCCAGCAGCTCAGAACGTAGAGGCCACGAGCAGTACTTC
CASSSERRGHEQYF
>TRBJ1-1|TRBV9|-|-
TGTGCCAGCAGCGGCGGATCACTGAACACTGAAGCTTTCTTT
CASSGGSLNTEAFF
>TRBJ1-6|TRBV5-1|-|TRBD1
TGCGCCAGCAGCTTGGCCGGGCGGGACAGTACTTCACCCCTCCACTTT
CASSLAGRDSTSPLHF
>TRBJ2-1|TRBV7-2|-|-
TGTGCCAGCAGCTTAACTAGTCGTACCCCCAGGCAGCAGTTCTTC
CASSLTSRTPRQQFF
>TRBJ1-1|TRBV20-1|-|-
TGCAGTGCTAGTCGGGAGGTGACTGAAGCTTTCTTT
CSASREVTEAFF
>TRBJ1-4|TRBV5-1|-|-
TGCGCCAGCAGCTTGGGGGTTGGAGGGAGTGAAAAACTGTTTTTT
CASSLGVGGSEKLFF
>TRBJ2-5|TRBV7-9|-|TRBD1
TGTGCCAGCAGCCCCGGACAGGCCCGGAAGACCCAGTACTTC
CASSPGQARKTQYF
>TRBJ1-1|TRBV7-9|-|-
TGTGCCAGCAGCCCACAGGTGAACACTGAAGCTTTCTTT
CASSPQVNTEAFF
>TRBJ1-1|TRBV3-1/TRBV3-2|-|TRBD1
TGTGCCAGCAGCCCCTCGACAGGGGAGACTGAAGCTTTCTTT
CASSPSTGETEAFF
>TRBJ2-1|TRBV11-3|-|TRBD2
TGTGCCAGCAGCCTGGGACTAGCGGGACCTAATGAGCAGTTCTTC
CASSLGLAGPNEQFF
>TRBJ2-5|TRBV7-3|-|TRBD1
TGTGCCAGCAGCTTACAACAGGGGGTGCAGACCCAGTACTTC
CASSLQQGVQTQYF
>TRBJ2-3|TRBV28|-|TRBD2
TGTGCCAGCAGTTCTAGCGGGAGTTTCATCACAGATACGCAGTATTTT
CASSSSGSFITDTQYF
>TRBJ1-2|TRBV11-1|-|-
TGTGCCAGCAGCTTACCCGGTCCGGGAGGCTACACCTTC
CASSLPGPGGYTF
>TRBJ1-1|TRBV6-5|-|-
TGTGCCAGCAGGAGGTACACTGAAGCTTTCTTT
CASRRYTEAFF
>TRBJ1-4|TRBV5-1|-|TRBD1
TGCGCCAGCAGCTTGGGGACAGGGGGGATCTATAATGAAAAACTGTTTTTT
CASSLGTGGIYNEKLFF
>TRBJ2-5|TRBV5-1|once|-
TGCGCCAGCAGCCTGGGACAAAACATAGAGACCCAGTACTTC
CASSLGQNIETQYF
>TRBJ2-2|TRBV9|-|TRBD1
TGTGCCAGCAGCGCTTTAACCGGGACAGGGCCAACCGGGGAGCTGTTTTTT
CASSALTGTGPTGELFF